The rows below give T cell receptor beta chains drawn from one sample of a study of OX40 agonist ivuxolimab in advanced cancers. Data came from immunoSEQ multiplex PCR; TCRdb stores just in-frame clones and leaves some out. The table records some 70,000 clones, just over 85% of them present only once. The sample consisted of CD4+ or CD8+ T cells sorted from blood, taken in a trial of the OX40 agonist ivuxolimab. These receptor sequences come from an adult with an advanced solid tumor such as melanoma, head and neck, liver or kidney cancer. CDR3s leave out the opening cysteine and the closing phenylalanine or tryptophan. The D gene is left open where the match is weak. Not every row has a clone size; where given, it reads once, few, many or a size class.

D gene	V gene	clone size	J gene	CDR3 protein
-	TRBV19	-	TRBJ1-4	ASSSGTRNEKLF
-	TRBV28	-	TRBJ1-2	ASRGTNNYGYT
TRBD2	TRBV30	-	TRBJ2-2	ARGMSLAATGELF
TRBD1	TRBV5-4	-	TRBJ2-7	ASSEDRYEQY
TRBD1	TRBV2	-	TRBJ1-3	ASRGTGFSSGNTIY
-	TRBV28	-	TRBJ2-7	ASSFLYEQY
TRBD2	TRBV10-1	-	TRBJ2-7	ASSESFLAGMGEQY
TRBD2	TRBV7-2	-	TRBJ2-7	ASSRGTSGLYEQY
-	TRBV4-1	-	TRBJ1-6	ASSRDGNSPLH
-	TRBV28	-	TRBJ2-4	ASSSPAKNIQY
TRBD2	TRBV7-2	-	TRBJ2-5	ASSFGAGNQETQY
TRBD1	TRBV9	-	TRBJ2-2	ASSVMTGGIGELF
-	TRBV21-1	-	TRBJ2-4	ASSNSVTKNIQY
TRBD2	TRBV5-1	once	TRBJ2-6	ASSYSGRGGANVLT
-	TRBV10-2	-	TRBJ2-3	ASSGPRPDTQY
-	TRBV19	-	TRBJ2-2	ASSILGPGELF
-	TRBV6-1	-	TRBJ2-7	ASSEAPPKPYEQY
-	TRBV7-6	-	TRBJ2-5	ASSIGLGGFPN
-	TRBV2	-	TRBJ2-3	ASIEDGLFTDTQY
-	TRBV10-3	once	TRBJ2-7	ATQGNYEQY
TRBD2	TRBV5-1	once	TRBJ2-5	ASSPGLAGEQETQY
TRBD1	TRBV10-1	-	TRBJ1-2	ASIRTGDHYGYT
TRBD2	TRBV5-1	-	TRBJ2-5	ASSLERGEGTQY
-	TRBV9	-	TRBJ2-7	ASSSVGGYEQY
-	TRBV7-9	-	TRBJ2-1	ASSLNLGGEQF
-	TRBV5-1	-	TRBJ1-2	ASSLGVGGRNYGYT
TRBD1	TRBV28	-	TRBJ1-5	ASSLFRTGRNQPQH
TRBD1	TRBV2	few	TRBJ2-3	ASRGDRGSTDTQY
-	TRBV5-6	-	TRBJ1-4	ASSPGLINEKLF
TRBD1	TRBV19	few	TRBJ1-1	AAQDRVNTEAF
-	TRBV19	-	TRBJ2-5	ASSPRTNWGQETQY
-	TRBV28	-	TRBJ1-2	ASSELSAGTIIYGYT
-	TRBV5-6	-	TRBJ2-5	ASSFRETQY
-	TRBV10-1	-	TRBJ2-1	ASSESFNNEQF
TRBD2	TRBV5-1	-	TRBJ2-2	ASRGLAGESGELF
TRBD2	TRBV7-2	-	TRBJ2-7	ASRLAGPYEQY
-	TRBV28	-	TRBJ1-2	ASSLWSAVIEHGYT